One sample yielded the 21 T cell receptor beta chains listed below, sequenced in a study of monozygotic twins with inflammatory bowel disease (dated by TCRdb to the late 2010s). The method behind the library was 5' RACE. The sequencer was an Illumina HiSeq 2500. TCRdb reprocessed the public reads and reports one entry per CDR3 protein sequence, without DNA. The sample's own table lists fewer than 550,000 distinct CDR3 sequences. Together, the top ten hold 2% to 3% of the sample. Sequencing was carried out using blood. The receptors were sampled from a human donor with ulcerative colitis or Crohn's disease, or a healthy co-twin of an affected twin (not recorded which).

The V and J genes are TRBV12-3 or TRBV12-4 and TRBJ1-3; TCRdb calls TRBD1, which cannot be checked without DNA. This CDR3 region has 16 residues. The CDR3 loop reads CASSLRDRGRISPIYF.

J is TRBJ2-3 and V is TRBV7-9; as DNA is missing, the TRBD1 call by TCRdb cannot be tested. This CDR3 is built from 16 residues. Germline values: CDR1 SEHNR, CDR2 FQNEAQ (reference sequence). CDR3 in amino acids: CASSLVLAGGADTQYF.

The CDR3 sequence is CASSLALAFELYF. The rearrangement links TRBV5-1 to TRBJ2-7; TCRdb's D gene call, TRBD2, goes unchecked for lack of DNA. CDR1 and CDR2 (germline): SGHRS, YFSETQ. This CDR3 has 13 residues.

CDR3 residues: CASSFVGISSYEQYF. The chain has TRBV5-5 and TRBJ2-7. The CDR3 is 15 amino acids. CDR1 is SGHKS, CDR2 YYEKEE, per germline (reference sequence).

The V call is TRBV4-1, the J call TRBJ2-3; TCRdb picks TRBD1, but there is no DNA to check that call. This CDR3 comprises 19 residues. CDR1 is MGHRA, CDR2 YSYEKL, per germline. CDR3 sequence reads: CASSRDTRGGTGETDTQYF.

CDR3 residues: CDGGQNATNEKLFF. This chain links TRBV21-1 with TRBJ1-4; the D call of TRBD1 rests on TCRdb alone, since no DNA is present to check it. TRBV21-1 is shown as a pseudogene. This CDR3 is built from 14 residues.

This rearrangement joins TRBV13 to TRBJ2-1; TCRdb's D gene call, TRBD1, goes unchecked for lack of DNA. Germline CDR1 reads PRHDT; CDR2 reads FYEKMQ (reference sequence). This CDR3 region has 17 residues. CDR3 amino acids: CASSLQQLGTVINEQFF. Drawing the rest from reference TRBV13 and TRBJ2-1, the complete variable domain is AAGVIQSPRHLIKEKRETATLKCYPIPRHDTVYWYQQGPGQDPQFLISFYEKMQSDKGSIPDRFSAQQFSDYHSELNMSSLELGDSALYFCASSLQQLGTVINEQFFGPGTRLTVL.

The V and J genes are TRBV3-1 and TRBJ2-5; TCRdb names TRBD2, which stays unverified in the absence of DNA. Germline values: CDR1 LGHDT, CDR2 YNNKEL (reference sequence). There are 15 residues in the CDR3. The CDR3 region is CASSQPGLAGKTQYF.

V is TRBV11-2 and J is TRBJ2-3. The CDR3 extends over 15 amino acids. Germline CDR1 is SGHAT and CDR2 is FQNNGV. CDR3: CASSIRRISTDTQYF.

The chain is built from TRBV11-2 and TRBJ2-3. The CDR3 sequence is 15 residues long. Germline values: CDR1 SGHAT, CDR2 FQNNGV. CDR3 region: CASSLGRVSTDTQYF.

The chain is built from TRBV6-2 or TRBV6-3 and TRBJ1-2; TCRdb lists TRBD1, though no DNA is available to test this call. Per the germline V gene, CDR1 is MNHEY and CDR2 is SVGEGT. CDR3 length: 15 residues. The CDR3: CASSDPGQGAYGYTF.

This chain joins TRBV2 and TRBJ2-5; the D call from TCRdb, TRBD2, cannot be confirmed without DNA. Germline V gene data show CDR1 as SNHLY and CDR2 as FYNNEI. The length of the CDR3 is 16 residues. CDR3 region: CASNTPGLALQETQYF.

The rearrangement links TRBV5-4 to TRBJ1-1. CDR1 SGHNT and CDR2 YYREEE come from the germline V gene (reference sequence). The CDR3 totals 15 residues. The CDR3 region is CASSFRNFASTEAFF.

The chain recombines TRBV7-2 with TRBJ2-5; TCRdb returns TRBD1, unconfirmable since there is no DNA. The germline V gene encodes CDR1 SGHTA and CDR2 FQGNSA. CDR3 length equals 15 residues. CDR3 amino acids: CASSLGQGALRTQYF.

This rearrangement joins TRBV27 to TRBJ2-7; checking the TCRdb D call of TRBD2 is not possible without DNA. Per the germline V gene, CDR1 is MNHEY and CDR2 is SMNVEV (reference sequence). The length of the CDR3 is 13 residues. CDR3: CASSGGGVREQYF.

This chain connects TRBV4-3 to TRBJ2-5; TCRdb indicates TRBD2, and absent DNA this call remains unverified. CDR3 length: 18 residues. In germline, CDR1 is LGHNA, CDR2 YSLEER. CDR3 sequence: CASSRELAGGPATETQYF.

The chain couples TRBV5-1 to TRBJ2-3; TCRdb calls TRBD1, which cannot be checked without DNA. CDR1 is SGHRS, CDR2 YFSETQ, per germline. CDR3 length: 13 residues. CDR3 loop: CASGTPRGDTQYF.

The rearrangement links TRBV7-2 to TRBJ2-5; the TCRdb call, TRBD1, lacks DNA for checking. Looked up from germline, CDR1 is SGHTA and CDR2 is FQGNSA. CDR3 size: 14 residues. This CDR3 is CASSPHGGKETQYF.

The chain uses TRBV7-9 and TRBJ1-4; TCRdb's assignment of TRBD1 cannot be checked, as there is no DNA. The CDR3 has 13 amino acids. Germline CDR1 is SEHNR and CDR2 is FQNEAQ (reference sequence). The CDR3 sequence: CAIQGQSNEKLFF.

The CDR3 is CASSFSKTYRGVHEQYF. V gene TRBV27 combines with J gene TRBJ2-7; the D call from TCRdb, TRBD1, cannot be confirmed without DNA. The CDR3 is 17 residues long. Per the germline V gene, CDR1 is MNHEY and CDR2 is SMNVEV (reference sequence).

J is TRBJ2-7 and V is TRBV12-3 or TRBV12-4. The CDR3 consists of 12 residues. CDR3 residues: CASSLAGSGVYF.